A single sample is the source of the 11 T cell receptor beta chains below, sequenced in a study of beta chain features in type 1 diabetes. Study-wide results and caveats: A moderate, significant TCRB CDR3 shortening appeared in type 1 diabetes across four CD4+ subsets.

No antigen has been assigned to these receptors. cDNA synthesis used the whole RNA isolate, giving expressed TCRB sequences. Generated by immunoSEQ multiplex PCR, the TCRdb table keeps only in-frame clones and is missing some. The sample has about 650,000 clones, around 12% seen once. The specimen sequenced was naive CD4+ T cells from blood. These receptors were taken from a man aged 25 to 40 with type 1 diabetes.

In this sample, this clone turned up a few times. V gene TRBV28 combines with J gene TRBJ1-2, with D possibly TRBD1 on 6 matching bases. The CDR3 covers 14 residues. Germline CDR1 reads MDHEN; CDR2 reads SYDVKM. V was clipped by 5 bases and J by 4 bases, with 14 bases between them. CDR3 bases: TGTGCCAGCAGTGTTCAACAGGGATCCTATGGCTACACCTTC. It codes for CASSVQQGSYGYTF.

This chain connects TRBV7-6 to TRBJ1-2; possibly TRBD1 for D (6 bases). The CDR3 spans 13 residues. CDR1 and CDR2 from the germline V gene are SGHVS and FNYEAQ. V shed 7 bases and J shed 7 bases, with 16 bases lying between them. Here the CDR3 DNA reads TGTGCCAGCACAAGTAGGGGCAGGGGTGGCTACACCTTC. Its protein product is CASTSRGRGGYTF.

This clone was detected only a few times. The chain recombines TRBV7-9 with TRBJ1-6, with TRBD1 as a possible D gene (6 bases). This CDR3 comprises 15 residues. Trimming removed 5 bases at V and 3 bases at J, with 11 bases between. Germline loops: CDR1 SEHNR, CDR2 FQNEAQ (reference sequence). In nucleotides, the CDR3 is TGTGCCAGCAGCCCCGGACAGAGCTATAATTCACCCCTCCACTTT. Its protein is CASSPGQSYNSPLHF.

This clone was observed a handful of times. This chain uses TRBV5-1 with TRBJ1-4; 9 positions match TRBD1. This CDR3 is 16 amino acids long. CDR1 is SGHRS, CDR2 YFSETQ, per germline. The V gene end was trimmed by 4 bases and the J gene end by 7 bases; junction bases not matched to a gene: 11. For the CDR3, the DNA is TGCGCCAGCAGCGCTAGTAACAGGGGGCAAACTGAAAAACTGTTTTTT. Amino acid sequence: CASSASNRGQTEKLFF.

The chain recombines TRBV11-2 with TRBJ2-7, with D maybe TRBD2 (6 bases). CDR3 size: 14 residues. The germline V gene has CDR1 SGHAT and CDR2 FQNNGV. V lost 1 base to trimming and J lost 5 bases, with 12 bases between them. CDR3 in amino acids: CASSLVLAGNEQYF. CDR3 coding DNA: TGTGCCAGCAGCTTAGTCCTGGCGGGGAACGAGCAGTACTTC.

This clone has only a few counts. CDR3 DNA: TGTGCCAGCAGTTTTCGACGGAACAATGAGCAGTTCTTC. This translates into CASSFRRNNEQFF. The chain is built from TRBV7-2 and TRBJ2-1; no definite D call. This CDR3 spans 13 amino acids. Trimming stripped 6 bases from V and 5 bases from J, with 11 bases between. Germline V lookup: CDR1 SGHTA, CDR2 FQGNSA.

This clone occurred a few times. The rearrangement uses TRBV29-1 and TRBJ1-1; D is undetermined. The CDR3 length is 13 residues. Germline lookup yields CDR1 SQVTM and CDR2 ANQGSEA. Trimming left V 6 bases short and J 0 bases short, with 11 bases between. DNA of the CDR3: TGCAGCGTCTCGGGAACGGTGAACACTGAAGCTTTCTTT. Translated: CSVSGTVNTEAFF.

This clone was found a few times. The gene calls are TRBV4-2 and TRBJ1-2; D not resolved. V lost 3 bases, J lost 0 bases, and 14 bases lay in between. The V gene's germline CDR1 is LGHNA and CDR2 YNFKEQ. The CDR3 is 16 amino acids. CDR3 sequence reads: CASSQAPLESNYGYTF. The DNA for the CDR3 is TGTGCCAGCAGCCAGGCCCCGTTAGAGTCTAACTATGGCTACACCTTC.

This sequence joins TRBV7-2 and TRBJ2-3; the D is unclear. V was pared by 6 bases and J by 0 bases, with 7 bases between. This CDR3 is 13 amino acids long. Germline lookup yields CDR1 SGHTA and CDR2 FQGNSA. The CDR3 reads CASRTASTDTQYF. The CDR3 DNA follows: TGTGCCAGCAGAACAGCAAGCACAGATACGCAGTATTTT.

Comment on this clone: This sample includes further DNA sequences coding for the same CDR3. V is TRBV9 and J is TRBJ2-3, with a tentative D call TRBD1 (5 bases). The V gene's germline CDR1 is SGDLS and CDR2 YYNGEE. V lost 0 bases and J 1 base, leaving 9 bases between the germline ends. CDR3 length: 15 amino acids. The CDR3 region is CASSVGGLGTDTQYF. Here the CDR3 DNA reads TGTGCCAGCAGCGTAGGGGGCCTAGGCACAGATACGCAGTATTTT.

This clone was recorded a few times. J is TRBJ2-6 and V is TRBV9; D not certain. Trimming left V 0 bases short and J 1 base short, with 5 bases between. Germline lookup yields CDR1 SGDLS and CDR2 YYNGEE. The CDR3 extends over 15 amino acids. The CDR3 nucleotides are TGTGCCAGCAGCGTAGATGTTTCTGGGGCCAACGTCCTGACTTTC. Translation gives CASSVDVSGANVLTF.